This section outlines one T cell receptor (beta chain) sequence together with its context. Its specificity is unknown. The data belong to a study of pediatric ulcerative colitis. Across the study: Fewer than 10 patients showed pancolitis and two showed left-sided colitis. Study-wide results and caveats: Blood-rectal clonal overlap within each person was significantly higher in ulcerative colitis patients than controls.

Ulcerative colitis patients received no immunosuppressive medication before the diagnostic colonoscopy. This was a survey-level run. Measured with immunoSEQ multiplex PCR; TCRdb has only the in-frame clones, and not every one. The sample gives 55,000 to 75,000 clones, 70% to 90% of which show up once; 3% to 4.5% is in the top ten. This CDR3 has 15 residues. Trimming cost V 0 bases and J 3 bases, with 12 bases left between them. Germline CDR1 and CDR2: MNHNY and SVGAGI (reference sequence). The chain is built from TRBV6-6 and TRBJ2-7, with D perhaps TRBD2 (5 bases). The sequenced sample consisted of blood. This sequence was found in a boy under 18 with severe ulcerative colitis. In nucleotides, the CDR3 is TGTGCCAGCAGTTACTCGTTCCTAGCAGGCTACGAGCAGTACTTC. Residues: CASSYSFLAGYEQYF.